The 30 T cell receptor beta chains presented below share a single source sample, sequenced in a study of shared clonotypes between healthy human individuals. Here immunoSEQ multiplex PCR was the method, and the copy in TCRdb shows in-frame clones only, minus some. The data contain hundreds of thousands of clones, around 72% of them seen just once; the ten biggest clones take up under 2%. Material for sequencing was memory CD4+ T cells sorted from blood. As to subset: CD45RA-negative fraction. The receptor set was obtained from a woman younger than 45 in good health.

This clone appeared a single time. The chain links TRBV6-6 to TRBJ1-4, with D hard to call. V was pared by 6 bases and J by 5 bases, with 10 bases between. Germline V gene sequence: CDR1 MNHNY, CDR2 SVGAGI (reference sequence). This CDR3 has 13 residues. The DNA for the CDR3 is TGTGCCAGCAGCCGTGGAGCAAATGAAAAACTGTTTTTT. Translated: CASSRGANEKLFF.

V is TRBV5-1 and J is TRBJ2-1, with 7 bases aligning to TRBD1. The ends lost 1 base at V and 8 bases at J; junction bases unmatched: 12. Germline V gene lookup returns CDR1 SGHRS and CDR2 YFSETQ. This CDR3 contains 16 residues. DNA of the CDR3: TGCGCCAGCAGCTTGCCACTCCTTCTAGGGGGCCATGAGCAGTTCTTC. Translated, it gives CASSLPLLLGGHEQFF.

A few counts support this clone. This chain joins TRBV7-8 and TRBJ2-1; weak D call: TRBD2 (7 bases). Trimming took off 5 bases at V and 2 bases at J, with 16 bases between the two ends. This CDR3 is built from 16 residues. Germline V gene data show CDR1 as SGHVS and CDR2 as FQNEAQ. The CDR3 DNA follows: TGTGCCAGCAGCCAACTAGCGTCAGGGGCCTACAATGAGCAGTTCTTC. It translates to CASSQLASGAYNEQFF.

This chain joins TRBV28 and TRBJ2-5; 10 nucleotides align to TRBD2. Germline assignment: CDR1 MDHEN and CDR2 SYDVKM. J lost 6 bases, V lost 6 bases, and 7 bases had no gene match. CDR3 length: 14 residues. The CDR3 region has the DNA TGTGCCAGCAGCGAAGGTAGCGGGAGGAAGACCCAGTACTTC. As protein: CASSEGSGRKTQYF.

The chain is built from TRBV19 and TRBJ1-1; D is unresolved. Germline V gene sequence: CDR1 LNHDA, CDR2 SQIVND (reference sequence). The CDR3 runs to 13 residues. V was pared by 1 base and J by 11 bases, with 14 bases between. The CDR3 is CASSIGGPTGAFF. CDR3 coding DNA: TGTGCCAGTAGTATAGGTGGCCCCACTGGCGCTTTCTTT.

The chain carries TRBV19 and TRBJ2-1, with D unclear. The germline gives CDR1 LNHDA, CDR2 SQIVND (reference sequence). The CDR3 runs 12 residues. The CDR3 reads CGPESSYNEQFF. The CDR3, as DNA: TGTGGGCCCGAGAGCTCCTACAATGAGCAGTTCTTC.

The chain has TRBV28 and TRBJ2-6, with D possibly TRBD2 on 6 matching bases. Germline values: CDR1 MDHEN, CDR2 SYDVKM. The ends were cut back, 9 bases at V and 0 bases at J, with 18 bases in the middle. The CDR3 is 17 residues long. CDR3 protein: CASIGRPGVSGANVLTF. The CDR3 region has the DNA TGTGCCAGTATCGGGAGACCGGGGGTCTCTGGGGCCAACGTCCTGACTTTC.

Here the CDR3 DNA reads TGCGCCAGCAGCGGTGGACTAGGGTTGGAGACCCAGTACTTC. Translation: CASSGGLGLETQYF. V usage is TRBV5-1 and J usage is TRBJ2-5, with 7 bases lining up with TRBD2. Germline CDR1 and CDR2: SGHRS and YFSETQ. The junction had 8 bases not matched to a gene; V was cut back by 4 bases and J by 5 bases. The CDR3 covers 14 residues.

This clone showed up just a few times. The chain recombines TRBV30 with TRBJ1-2, with D perhaps matching TRBD1 (6 bases). This CDR3 comprises 15 residues. Germline assignment: CDR1 GTSNPN and CDR2 SVGIG (reference sequence). V was shortened by 2 bases and J by 0 bases, with 13 bases between the two germline ends. The chain's CDR3 is CAWSWGAGTNYGYTF. The DNA of the CDR3 is TGTGCCTGGAGTTGGGGGGCCGGTACTAACTATGGCTACACCTTC.

The chain couples TRBV19 to TRBJ2-1; TRBD2 is a possible D gene (7 bases). V gave up 2 bases and J gave up 7 bases, with 12 bases separating them. The CDR3 has 14 amino acids. The germline gives CDR1 LNHDA, CDR2 SQIVND (reference sequence). The CDR3 region has the DNA TGTGCCAGTAGTATAAGGAGGGGGGGGAATGAGCAGTTCTTC. Amino acids: CASSIRRGGNEQFF.

This chain joins TRBV28 and TRBJ2-7; D possibly corresponds to TRBD2 (6 bases). Germline V gene lookup returns CDR1 MDHEN and CDR2 SYDVKM. CDR3 length: 14 residues. The V end was cut by 7 bases, the J end by 3 bases, with 16 bases between. The CDR3 DNA reads as TGTGCCAGCACCCCGCGGGGAGGACTCTACGAGCAGTACTTC. This encodes CASTPRGGLYEQYF.

Concerning this clone: This is likely an artifact of a read error, given a far larger clone one base away. Other DNA variants within this sample encode the same CDR3. The chain couples TRBV11-2 to TRBJ2-5; D unresolved. The CDR3 extends over 11 amino acids. The germline V gene encodes CDR1 SGHAT and CDR2 FQNNGV. Deletions cut 2 bases from V and 4 bases from J, with 2 bases between. The CDR3: CASSLSETQYF. The CDR3 coding sequence is TGTGCCAGCAGCTTATCAGAGACCCAGTACTTC. The variable domain in full, with the rest retrieved from reference TRBV11-2 and TRBJ2-5, is EAGVAQSPRYKIIEKRQSVAFWCNPISGHATLYWYQQILGQGPKLLIQFQNNGVVDDSQLPKDRFSAERLKGVDSTLKIQPAKLEDSAVYLCASSLSETQYFGPGTRLLVL.

This clone was detected a few times. The V gene is TRBV19, the J gene TRBJ2-7; 9 nucleotides align to TRBD2. The CDR3 is 14 residues long. Germline trimming cut 5 bases from V and 3 bases from J; bases unmatched to any gene: 5. Germline-derived CDR1 and CDR2 are LNHDA and SQIVND (reference sequence). The CDR3: CASSRSGSSYEQYF. The CDR3 nucleotides are TGTGCCAGTAGTCGTAGCGGGAGTAGCTACGAGCAGTACTTC.

The chain couples TRBV16 to TRBJ2-1; TRBD2 is a possible D gene (5 bases). The CDR3 runs 14 residues. V was pared by 3 bases and J by 4 bases, with 10 bases between. CDR1 is KGHSY and CDR2 is FQNENV in the germline V gene. For the CDR3, the DNA is TGTGCCAGCAGCCACGTAGGAGGATACAATGAGCAGTTCTTC. It translates to CASSHVGGYNEQFF.

As concerns this clone: A far larger clone is only one base removed, so a read error is likely. The rearrangement joins TRBV7-2 to TRBJ2-7, with TRBD2 as a possible D gene (5 bases). V lost 3 bases, J lost 6 bases, and 12 bases lay in between. The germline V gene has CDR1 SGHTA and CDR2 FQGNSA. CDR3 length: 13 residues. CDR3 coding DNA: TGTGCCAGCAGCTTCCCCCCGGGGTCCGAGCAGTACTTC. It yields the protein CASSFPPGSEQYF.

This clone was observed a few times. This chain uses TRBV4-1 with TRBJ2-4; perhaps TRBD2 as D (5 bases). The CDR3 has 19 amino acids. Trimming removed 6 bases at V and 3 bases at J, with 27 bases between. Germline CDR1 and CDR2: MGHRA and YSYEKL. The CDR3 here is CASSPSSQYRETLKNIQYF. CDR3 DNA: TGCGCCAGCAGTCCAAGTTCCCAATACCGGGAAACCCTCAAAAACATTCAGTACTTC.

The V and J genes are TRBV5-6 and TRBJ1-4; D not resolved. This CDR3 contains 14 residues. With 5 bases removed from V and 12 bases from J, the gap between germline ends came to 20 bases. Germline loops: CDR1 SGHDT, CDR2 YYEEEE. The CDR3 region has the DNA TGTGCCAGCAGTCGCCTAGGGCGCGTTTCGGAACTGTTTTTT. It encodes CASSRLGRVSELFF. Full variable domain (remainder filled in from reference TRBV5-6 and TRBJ1-4): DAGVTQSPTHLIKTRGQQVTLRCSPKSGHDTVSWYQQALGQGPQFIFQYYEEEERQRGNFPDRFSGHQFPNYSSELNVNALLLGDSALYLCASSRLGRVSELFFGSGTQLSVL.

This clone has a handful of counts. The chain recombines TRBV7-2 with TRBJ1-4; TRBD1 is a possible D gene (5 bases). CDR3 size: 15 residues. The V and J ends lost 3 bases and 8 bases respectively, with 16 bases between them. Germline lookup yields CDR1 SGHTA and CDR2 FQGNSA. In DNA form, the CDR3 reads TGTGCCAGCAGCTTGTCAGGACACCCGGAGGAAAAACTGTTTTTT. Amino acid sequence: CASSLSGHPEEKLFF. The full variable domain, with the rest looked up from reference TRBV7-2 and TRBJ1-4, is GAGVSQSPSNKVTEKGKDVELRCDPISGHTALYWYRQSLGQGLEFLIYFQGNSAPDKSGLPSDRFSAERTGGSVSTLTIQRTQQEDSAVYLCASSLSGHPEEKLFFGSGTQLSVL.

Many counts were recorded for this clone. The chain carries TRBV5-8 and TRBJ1-2; D gene ambiguous. This CDR3 contains 14 residues. In germline, CDR1 is SGHTS, CDR2 YDEGEE. The V and J ends lost 2 bases and 2 bases respectively, with 10 bases between them. The CDR3 reads CASSLPWSNYGYTF. In DNA form, the CDR3 reads TGTGCCAGCAGCTTACCTTGGTCCAACTATGGCTACACCTTC.

The CDR3 DNA reads as TGTGCCAGCAGCTTAGGGACAGGGGGCGACACCGGGGAGCTGTTTTTT. This translates into CASSLGTGGDTGELFF. This sequence joins TRBV7-9 and TRBJ2-2; TRBD1 matches 11 bases. The CDR3 sequence is 16 residues long. Germline V gene lookup returns CDR1 SEHNR and CDR2 FQNEAQ (reference sequence). The trim removed 1 base at V and 3 bases at J, leaving 1 base unmatched.

The chain has TRBV7-6 and TRBJ1-3, with 7 bases lining up with TRBD1. Germline V lookup: CDR1 SGHVS, CDR2 FNYEAQ. J was trimmed by 0 bases and V by 6 bases; bases with no gene match: 8. CDR3 size: 16 residues. CDR3 DNA: TGTGCCAGCAGTTTCGGGACAGCTGACTCTGGAAACACCATATATTTT. This sequence encodes CASSFGTADSGNTIYF.

The chain couples TRBV20-1 to TRBJ1-1; a possible D gene is TRBD1 (6 bases). This CDR3 is 11 amino acids long. Trimming took off 5 bases at V and 9 bases at J, with 13 bases between the two ends. Per germline, CDR1 DFQATT and CDR2 SNEGSKA (reference sequence). The CDR3 sequence: CSASRTDQAFF. The CDR3 coding sequence is TGCAGTGCTTCTCGGACAGACCAAGCTTTCTTT.

CDR3 protein: CASSPRTGIDMETQYF. CDR3 sequence (DNA): TGCGCCAGCAGCCCGCGGACAGGGATCGACATGGAGACCCAGTACTTC. The chain carries TRBV5-1 and TRBJ2-5, with TRBD1 matching over 8 bases. V shed 4 bases, J shed 5 bases, and the junction held 13 bases outside the gene matches. The CDR3 loop spans 16 amino acids. The germline V gene encodes CDR1 SGHRS and CDR2 YFSETQ. The full variable domain, rest sourced from reference TRBV5-1 and TRBJ2-5, is KAGVTQTPRYLIKTRGQQVTLSCSPISGHRSVSWYQQTPGQGLQFLFEYFSETQRNKGNFPGRFSGRQFSNSRSEMNVSTLELGDSALYLCASSPRTGIDMETQYFGPGTRLLVL.

The rearrangement uses TRBV5-1 and TRBJ2-3, with 15 nucleotides matching TRBD2. The V gene end was trimmed by 6 bases and the J gene end by 4 bases; junction bases not matched to a gene: 9. The CDR3 covers 17 residues. Germline-derived CDR1 and CDR2 are SGHRS and YFSETQ. The CDR3 DNA reads as TGCGCCAGCACCATCGGACTAGCGGGAGGGTCCGCAGATACGCAGTATTTT. Protein: CASTIGLAGGSADTQYF.

This clone was observed a handful of times. The J gene is TRBJ2-7, the V gene TRBV6-1, with D perhaps being TRBD1 or TRBD2 (6 bases each). Deletions cut 7 bases from V and 4 bases from J, with 14 bases between. This CDR3 has 13 amino acids. Germline V gene data show CDR1 as MNHNS and CDR2 as SASEGT. CDR3 DNA sequence: TGTGCCAGCAATAACGGGGGCGGTTACGAGCAGTACTTC. Translation: CASNNGGGYEQYF.

In the case of this clone: Distinct nucleotide sequences in the sample also encode this CDR3. This CDR3 reads CASSTTGNTEAFF. The CDR3 DNA is TGTGCCAGTAGTACGACGGGTAACACTGAAGCTTTCTTT. The chain joins TRBV19 to TRBJ1-1, with no clear D. CDR1 LNHDA and CDR2 SQIVND come from the germline V gene (reference sequence). This CDR3 is built from 13 residues. Trimming stripped 4 bases from V and 2 bases from J, with 8 bases between.

The rearrangement links TRBV4-2 to TRBJ1-3; TRBD1 aligns across 7 bases. Trimming at V came to 1 base and at J to 0 bases, leaving 15 bases not matched to a gene. CDR3 length: 20 amino acids. The germline gives CDR1 LGHNA, CDR2 YNFKEQ. Here the CDR3 DNA reads TGTGCCAGCAGCCAAGTTTTGGGGACACAGGGGAGGCACTCTGGAAACACCATATATTTT. It translates to CASSQVLGTQGRHSGNTIYF.

The chain's CDR3 is CASSPRRRGLAVSTDTQYF. The CDR3 DNA reads TGTGCCAGCAGCCCACGGCGGAGGGGACTAGCGGTTAGCACAGATACGCAGTATTTT. The chain employs TRBV7-3 and TRBJ2-3, with TRBD2 identical over 11 bases. The germline V gene encodes CDR1 SGHTA and CDR2 FQGTGA. The CDR3 contains 19 residues. Trimming took 5 bases from V and 0 from J; bases not matched to a gene: 13.

The V and J genes are TRBV29-1 and TRBJ1-1, with D unclear. Germline V gives CDR1 SQVTM, CDR2 ANQGSEA. The CDR3 loop spans 12 amino acids. V lost 7 bases to trimming and J lost 3 bases, with 12 bases between them. The CDR3 loop is CSALWGDTEAFF. In DNA form, the CDR3 reads TGCAGCGCCCTTTGGGGTGACACTGAAGCTTTCTTT.

This chain uses TRBV6-5 with TRBJ2-2; possibly TRBD1 or TRBD2 for D (6 bases each). The V end lost 6 bases, the J end lost 5 bases, and 16 bases lay between the germline ends. The CDR3 length is 15 residues. CDR1 and CDR2 from the germline V gene are MNHEY and SVGAGI. CDR3 sequence (DNA): TGTGCCAGCAGAAAGGGGGGTCCAGAGACCGGGGAGCTGTTTTTT. It encodes CASRKGGPETGELFF.